This T cell receptor (beta chain) was obtained from a study of cytomegalovirus exposure and HLA in healthy donors (dated by TCRdb to about 2017). Describing the broader study: An earlier analysis of a few hundred of the donors reported approximately 300 Gb of sequence data and around 100 million unique TCR beta sequences obtained from about 170 million T cells. Roughly 300 gigabases of sequencing data and around 85 million unique TCR sequences made up an early release that covered around 640 HLA-typed donors. The genetic ancestry cluster associated with self-reported Caucasian donors included 65% to 90% of the 300 to 400 genotyped donors. The study was designed to test whether signatures of past pathogen exposure could be identified by cataloging public T cell receptors. The T cell repertoires of around 670 subjects were profiled by immunosequencing and related to cytomegalovirus serostatus. Along with the approximately 700-subject first cohort, a separate validation cohort of 120 different subjects was used. To predict cytomegalovirus infection status, the study combined high-throughput TCR immunosequencing, statistical association of individual TCRs with disease status, and machine learning. To study patterns of TCR occurrence, a later analysis re-analyzed previously published TCR beta repertoires from around 670 donors and added high-resolution HLA genotyping. In the later analysis, no new phenotypic data were used to find candidate immune exposures; instead, reliance was placed on TCR beta sequences and their occurrence across donors. An earlier analysis of several hundred of the donors applied high-throughput TCR beta sequencing to assess whether each TCR beta V gene segment acted as functional or pseudogenic. Donor age, sex, ethnicity and CMV serostatus were collected together with the repertoire data. In a later genetic analysis, genome-wide SNP genotypes for about 55% of the 666 donors were used, and that subset was treated as a discovery cohort. Every repertoire in the discovery cohort had been generated on one and the same sequencing platform. Class I and class II HLA loci were covered by the typing at four-digit resolution. Typing coverage differed by locus: A, B, C, DRB1 and DQB1 were typed in roughly 629-640 donors, DQA1 in 500 to 550, DPA1 in 600 to 610, and DPB1 in approximately 450. Four or five DR-DQ haplotypes were handled as single units for association and clustering because linkage in the cohort was strong. On average, roughly 250,000 unique TCR beta nucleotide sequences were sequenced per donor among some 430 genotyped donors of the cohort, with around 19% of those sequences being non-productive. What the study reported, not specific to this receptor: In an earlier analysis of under 600 of the donors, most TCR beta V segments were observed in productive rearrangements about 90% or about 30% of the time, broadly matching IMGT annotations. Strong co-occurrence of HLA alleles, especially DR and DQ, made assigning TCR associations to individual alleles difficult. Only TCR beta chains were sequenced in this cohort, and the absence of alpha or paired-chain data limited detectable features. While some public TCRs were present in many individuals, most TCR sequences turned up only very rarely across donors. For the cohort, immune exposure information was limited to CMV serostatus. Compared with the roughly 700-donor mean, donors in an Asian-associated ancestry cluster had fewer N-insertions in productive TCRs, according to a later genetic analysis. A further reported finding was that TCR beta sequences accurately predicted the HLA-A and HLA-B alleles for most subjects in the first cohort. In a later analysis, HLA-associated TCR beta chains showed more clonal expansion and lower generation probabilities than non-associated chains that were equally common. The presence/absence analyses assumed that sequencing depth was roughly uniform across donors, and that assumption may not be true. A later analysis found that most CMV-associated TCR beta chains appeared HLA-restricted, with HLA associations seemingly driven largely by CMV exposure. A later analysis associated roughly 17,000 TCR beta sequences with specific HLA alleles at a false discovery rate of 0.05. A group of highly shared sequence variants was considered likely to be a technical artifact of the sequencing pipeline. A few of the identified cytomegalovirus-associated TCR beta chains were confirmed in vitro to be specific for cytomegalovirus antigens. According to the authors, the approach could potentially be generalized to other disease states and immunological phenotypes. The 87-base-pair reads could not distinguish some IMGT-functional V segments, including TRBV6-2 and TRBV6-3, so those segments were excluded. Because counts were too low, more than 15 rarely observed V segments, including chromosome 9 orphons, were excluded from the earlier analysis of some 540 of the donors. An association between a missense DCLRE1C variant and V-gene and J-gene trimming of TCR beta chains was found in a later genetic analysis and replicated in an independent cohort. According to a later analysis, TCR association rates differed among HLA loci, with DRB1 alleles showing the most associated TCRs and HLA-C alleles showing the fewest. Because some donors lacked HLA typing at each locus, the association tests relied only on the typed subset. The classifier was reported to diagnose cytomegalovirus status with high specificity and sensitivity in both the original and validation cohorts. Correlated functional status among segregating V segments might reflect linkage disequilibrium, but an unknown experimental factor could not be ruled out. A later analysis reported that several top co-occurrence clusters appeared linked to parvovirus B19, influenza, CMV and Epstein-Barr virus. The study listed 150 to 200 TCR beta chains as associated with cytomegalovirus.

Concerning this clone itself: Its specific antigen is unknown. There are no base qualities to consult, and no much larger clone falls within one base.

The cohort comprised around 700 healthy bone marrow donors. Cohort members were all nominally healthy when sampled, although unrecorded immune exposures were likely present. The donor tested CMV seronegative, placing the donor among the approximately 360 seronegative members of the cohort. Every donor gave a peripheral blood sample, and the peripheral blood mononuclear cells from that sample were used for TCR beta sequencing. Genomic DNA was extracted from the blood cell samples with the Qiagen DNeasy Blood Extraction Kit. The CDR1 and CDR2 encoded by the germline V gene are MDHEN and SYDVKM. The CDR3 runs 15 residues from the cysteine to the phenylalanine. Just CDR3 DNA is preserved here, 45 bases in frame from base 1. V is clipped by 5 bases and J by 2 bases, and the sequence between their germline boundaries is 12 bases long. Library method: the immunoSEQ multiplex PCR assay. The multiplex PCR relied on a mix of 60 forward primers for TCR Vbeta segments and 13 reverse primers for TCR Jbeta segments. The CDR3 region of rearranged TCR beta genes was amplified from genomic DNA with a multiplex PCR assay. The amplified TCR beta libraries were sequenced on the Illumina HiSeq System as 87-base-pair reads. In the original analysis: Across the 500 to 700 repertoires, a later analysis counted some 80 million unique TCR beta chains, around 11 million of which were shared by at least two donors. To remove PCR and sequencing errors, raw reads were error-corrected and collapsed into unique sequences using a nearest-neighbor algorithm that merged closely related sequences. CDR3 sequences were aligned to IMGT reference sequences to assign V, D and J gene segments. For a sequence to be retained, a match of at least six nucleotides to both a V gene segment and a J gene segment was required. A rearrangement was called productive if the CDR3 had no stop codons and remained in frame with V and J, and every other rearrangement was called non-productive. CDR3 was defined by IMGT convention, running from the second conserved V-encoded cysteine to the conserved J-encoded phenylalanine. The earlier analysis of about 590 of the donors excluded sequences that lacked an unambiguous match to a single V gene segment. In an earlier analysis of approximately 610 of the donors, V segments were called functional above 56.7% productive rearrangements and were called segregating when the between-donor standard deviation exceeded 5%. A statistical classification framework was built to diagnose cytomegalovirus status from the catalog of TCR beta chain sequences. In a later analysis, TCR nucleotide sequences were compared against IMGT/GENE-DB human TR gene sequences so that V and J genes could be assigned. A later analysis assigned CDR3 sequences and most-parsimonious VDJ recombination scenarios with the TCRdist pipeline. In a later analysis, each TCR beta chain was defined by its CDR3 amino acid sequence together with its V-gene family, and reads lacking a unique V-gene family were excluded. A later analysis removed 600 or so highly shared, low-generation-probability nucleotide sequences to deal with suspected cross-contamination and a sequencing artifact. A later analysis calculated a clonal expansion index for each public chain from normalized within-repertoire ranks of inferred template counts. In a later analysis, generation probabilities were computed with a VDJ recombination model fitted to out-of-frame rearrangements, and the resulting probabilities were checked against IGoR. A later analysis scored TCR-TCR, TCR-HLA and TCR-CMV co-occurrence with hypergeometric tests, applying a repertoire-size bias correction to TCR pairs. False discovery rates were estimated in a later analysis by permuting HLA or CMV assignments 20 times. In a later analysis, co-occurring TCRs were grouped with DBSCAN, and TCRdist sequence similarity was added when clustering was performed within HLA-allele-positive subsets. For co-occurrence clustering, repertoires with fewer than 30,000 or more than 120,000 public chains were excluded, along with four or five repertoires with anomalous nucleotide sharing. In its TCRdb copy, this immuneACCESS table keeps in-frame sequences only and misses some clones. Where compared with another copy, unresolved V genes explain less than half of these, and the others have no known cause. Clone size and V and J calls were adopted from that table, with D and trimming inferred from the DNA. The table for this sample lists approximately 210,000 clones; around 87% of them were counted only once. Of the sample, over 1% is held by the ten largest clones.

Sequencing was carried out using PBMCs. This sequence was found in a man between 25 and 39 years old in good health and CMV-seronegative. The rearrangement combines TRBV28 with TRBJ1-4; the D segment cannot be called with confidence. The nucleotide sequence reads as follows: TGTGCCAGCAGTCCCATGGGAGGCACTAATGAAAAACTGTTTTTT. This codes for CASSPMGGTNEKLFF.